This is a list of T cell receptor beta chains from one sample in a study of shared clonotypes between healthy human individuals. Sequenced by immunoSEQ multiplex PCR; TCRdb stores in-frame clones only, minus some. The sample contains around 500,000 clones, about three quarters of which appear only once. What was sequenced was PBMCs. These receptors were obtained from a middle-aged woman in good health. Some clones in this sample may be carry-over from other donors' samples. The CDR3 runs from the conserved cysteine through the conserved F or W. A D gene is named only where the DNA matches it firmly. Size is stated for part of the rows, as once, few or many counts, or as a class when the clone is expanded.

TRBJ2-1	-	-	TRBV19	CASSIAVSYNEQFF	TGTGCCAGTAGTATAGCGGTCTCCTACAATGAGCAGTTCTTC
TRBJ2-2	-	TRBD2	TRBV6-1	CASSERVAGGPGELFF	TGTGCCAGCAGTGAGAGGGTAGCGGGAGGTCCCGGGGAGCTGTTTTTT
TRBJ1-1	-	TRBD1	TRBV2	CASNDRGGSEAFF	TGTGCCAGCAACGACAGGGGCGGGAGTGAAGCTTTCTTT
TRBJ1-3	-	-	TRBV6-1	CASSSGVSGNTIYF	TGTGCCAGCTCCTCAGGGGTCTCTGGAAACACCATATATTTT
TRBJ2-7	-	-	TRBV27	CASSLRGPPHEQYF	TGTGCCAGCAGTCTCCGGGGTCCCCCCCACGAGCAGTACTTC
TRBJ1-5	many	-	TRBV19	CASSIVYRRGNQPQHF	TGTGCCAGTAGTATCGTATACCGCCGGGGCAATCAGCCCCAGCATTTT
TRBJ2-1	few	-	TRBV27	CASKTGGSNEQFF	TGTGCCAGCAAAACCGGAGGAAGCAATGAGCAGTTCTTC
TRBJ2-5	-	-	TRBV9	CASSVEGGGTVETQYF	TGTGCCAGCAGCGTAGAGGGTGGAGGAACTGTGGAGACCCAGTACTTC
TRBJ2-5	many	-	TRBV7-6	CASGGGETQYF	TGTGCCAGCGGGGGTGGAGAGACCCAGTACTTC
TRBJ2-1	-	-	TRBV7-2	CATTPSNNEQFF	TGTGCCACAACTCCTAGCAACAATGAGCAGTTCTTC
TRBJ2-7	many	-	TRBV21-1	CASSSLSIEGRGVNF	TGTGCCAGCAGCAGCCTTAGCATTGAGGGGAGGGGGGTAAACTTC
TRBJ2-7	-	-	TRBV5-8	CASAPRFYEQYF	TGTGCCAGCGCCCCACGCTTCTACGAGCAGTACTTC
TRBJ2-7	once	-	TRBV6-1	CASTQGDGGYEQYF	TGTGCCAGCACCCAAGGGGACGGCGGATACGAGCAGTACTTC
TRBJ2-4	-	-	TRBV5-1	CASSFGGENIQYF	TGCGCCAGCAGCTTTGGGGGAGAAAACATTCAGTACTTC
TRBJ1-5	few	-	TRBV29-1	CSVEYGSGPQHF	TGCAGCGTTGAATACGGCTCCGGGCCCCAGCATTTT
TRBJ2-1	few	TRBD1	TRBV5-1	CASSDRDRAKNEQFF	TGCGCCAGCAGCGACCGGGACAGGGCCAAAAATGAGCAGTTCTTC
TRBJ1-5	few	TRBD1	TRBV30	CAWSGGQGAGQPQHF	TGTGCCTGGAGTGGAGGACAGGGGGCAGGTCAGCCCCAGCATTTT
TRBJ2-3	-	-	TRBV10-3	CAISFGADTQYF	TGTGCCATCAGTTTTGGGGCAGATACGCAGTATTTT
TRBJ1-5	once	-	TRBV6-5	CASSSGYSNQPQHF	TGTGCCAGCAGTTCGGGGTATAGCAATCAGCCCCAGCATTTT
TRBJ2-7	-	-	TRBV6-1	CASSETLEQYF	TGTGCCAGCAGTGAAACCCTCGAGCAGTACTTC
TRBJ2-7	-	TRBD2	TRBV6-1	CASSLSGIVYEQYF	TGTGCCAGCAGTCTTAGCGGGATAGTTTACGAGCAGTACTTC
TRBJ2-5	-	-	TRBV4-1	CASSQIRWGARETQYF	TGCGCCAGCAGCCAAATCCGGTGGGGGGCGAGGGAGACCCAGTACTTC
TRBJ2-2	-	TRBD2	TRBV18	CASSPTRSLAGTGELFF	TGTGCCAGCTCACCAACTCGTTCCCTAGCGGGCACCGGGGAGCTGTTTTTT
TRBJ1-4	-	-	TRBV7-2	CASSFGHSATNEKLFF	TGTGCCAGCAGCTTCGGGCACTCTGCAACTAATGAAAAACTGTTTTTT
TRBJ1-5	-	TRBD1	TRBV7-9	CAGPRGGQEASGNQPQHF	TGTGCCGGTCCAAGAGGGGGACAGGAGGCTTCGGGCAATCAGCCCCAGCATTTT
TRBJ2-2	-	-	TRBV18	CASSPPVTAGTGELFF	TGTGCCAGCTCACCCCCGGTTACGGCGGGCACCGGGGAGCTGTTTTTT
TRBJ2-7	few	-	TRBV11-2	CASSWGASGQYF	TGTGCCAGCAGCTGGGGGGCGAGCGGGCAGTACTTC
TRBJ2-7	-	-	TRBV25-1	CASSEYGAYEQYF	TGTGCCAGCAGTGAATATGGGGCCTACGAGCAGTACTTC
TRBJ2-2	-	TRBD2	TRBV2	CASSVALAGGPSGELFF	TGTGCCAGCAGTGTTGCACTAGCGGGAGGGCCGAGCGGGGAGCTGTTTTTT
TRBJ2-5	-	-	TRBV2	CASSDSNQGPQETQYF	TGTGCCAGCAGTGATTCAAACCAGGGACCCCAAGAGACCCAGTACTTC
TRBJ2-7	-	TRBD2	TRBV18	CASSLTSGSSYEQYF	TGTGCCAGCTCTCTGACTAGCGGGAGTTCCTACGAGCAGTACTTC
TRBJ1-2	-	TRBD1	TRBV28	CASSTPDRADTNYGYTF	TGTGCCAGCAGTACGCCCGACAGGGCCGATACTAACTATGGCTACACCTTC
TRBJ2-6	-	TRBD1	TRBV18	CASSPTTGGAGANVLTF	TGTGCCAGCTCACCAACGACAGGGGGTGCTGGGGCCAACGTCCTGACTTTC
TRBJ2-5	-	-	TRBV19	CASTGRVGGETQYF	TGTGCCAGTACGGGGAGAGTTGGCGGGGAGACCCAGTACTTC
TRBJ2-1	many	TRBD2	TRBV2	CASRRAGGGSNEQFF	TGTGCCAGCAGGCGTGCGGGGGGAGGGTCCAATGAGCAGTTCTTC
TRBJ2-1	once	TRBD1	TRBV5-6	CASSFGDRAVDEQFF	TGTGCCAGCAGCTTTGGGGACAGGGCAGTCGATGAGCAGTTCTTC
TRBJ2-7	-	TRBD2	TRBV18	CASSPSPGLAGVSYEQYF	TGTGCCAGCTCACCCAGCCCGGGACTAGCGGGAGTCTCCTACGAGCAGTACTTC
TRBJ1-5	-	-	TRBV15	CATSRDNANQPQHF	TGTGCCACCAGCAGAGATAACGCCAATCAGCCCCAGCATTTT
TRBJ1-2	-	-	TRBV2	CASSGDRTRYGYTF	TGTGCCAGCAGTGGTGACAGGACTCGCTATGGCTACACCTTC
TRBJ2-3	-	-	TRBV7-6	CASSLTYSGGRDTQYF	TGTGCCAGCAGCTTAACCTATAGCGGCGGCCGGGATACGCAGTATTTT
TRBJ2-7	-	-	TRBV7-6	CASSLAAGSYEQYF	TGTGCCAGCAGCTTAGCCGCAGGTTCGTACGAGCAGTACTTC
TRBJ2-3	-	TRBD2	TRBV29-1	CSVRGAGGPVDTQYF	TGCAGCGTTCGGGGAGCGGGAGGGCCCGTAGATACGCAGTATTTT
TRBJ2-1	-	TRBD2	TRBV5-6	CASISGRGGYNEQFF	TGTGCCAGCATCTCGGGAAGGGGAGGGTACAATGAGCAGTTCTTC
TRBJ2-7	few	-	TRBV13	CASSLEIGEQYF	TGTGCCAGCAGCTTAGAGATCGGCGAGCAGTACTTC
TRBJ2-2	-	-	TRBV9	CASSQTGNTGELFF	TGTGCCAGCAGCCAGACGGGGAACACCGGGGAGCTGTTTTTT